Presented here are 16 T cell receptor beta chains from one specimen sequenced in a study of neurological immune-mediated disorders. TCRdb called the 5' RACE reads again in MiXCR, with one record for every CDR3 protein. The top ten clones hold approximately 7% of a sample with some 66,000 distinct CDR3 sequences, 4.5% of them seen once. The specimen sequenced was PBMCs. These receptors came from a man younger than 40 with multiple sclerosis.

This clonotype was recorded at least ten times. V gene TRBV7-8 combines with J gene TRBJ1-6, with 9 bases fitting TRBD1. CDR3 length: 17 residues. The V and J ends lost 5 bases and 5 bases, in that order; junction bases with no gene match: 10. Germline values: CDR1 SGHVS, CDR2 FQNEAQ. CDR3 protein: CASSPRGGQGNNSPLHF. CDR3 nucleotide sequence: TGTGCCAGCAGCCCTAGAGGGGGACAGGGAAATAATTCACCCCTCCACTTT.

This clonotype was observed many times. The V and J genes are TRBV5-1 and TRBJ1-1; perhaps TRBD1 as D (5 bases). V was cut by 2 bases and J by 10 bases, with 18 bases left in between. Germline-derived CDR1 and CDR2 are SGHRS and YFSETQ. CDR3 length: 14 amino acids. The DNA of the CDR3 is TGCGCCAGCAGCTTTGGTGGCAGGGAAGGAGGAGCTTTCTTT. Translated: CASSFGGREGGAFF.

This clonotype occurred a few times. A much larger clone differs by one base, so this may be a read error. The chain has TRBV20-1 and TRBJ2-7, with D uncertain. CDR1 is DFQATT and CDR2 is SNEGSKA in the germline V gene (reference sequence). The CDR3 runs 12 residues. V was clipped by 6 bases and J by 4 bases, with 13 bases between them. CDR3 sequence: CSALGTVYEQYF. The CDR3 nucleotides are TGCAGTGCCCTGGGAACCGTTTACGAGCAGTACTTC.

In DNA, the CDR3 is TGCGCCAGCAGCTTGCAATTTCGGGGAGGCGGTGAGCAGTTCTTC. Its translation: CASSLQFRGGGEQFF. The V call is TRBV5-1, the J call TRBJ2-1; a possible D gene is TRBD2 (6 bases). The CDR3 extends over 15 amino acids. CDR1 is SGHRS and CDR2 is YFSETQ in the germline V gene. The germline V and J ends were trimmed by 1 base and 9 bases, with 17 bases remaining between them.

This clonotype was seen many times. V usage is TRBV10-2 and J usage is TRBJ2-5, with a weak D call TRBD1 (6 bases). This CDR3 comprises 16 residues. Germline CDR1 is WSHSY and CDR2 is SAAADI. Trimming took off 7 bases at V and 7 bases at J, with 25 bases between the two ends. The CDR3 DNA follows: TGCGCCAGCACCCTATCACAGGGCCTCGTAAGCGGGACCCAGTACTTC. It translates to CASTLSQGLVSGTQYF.

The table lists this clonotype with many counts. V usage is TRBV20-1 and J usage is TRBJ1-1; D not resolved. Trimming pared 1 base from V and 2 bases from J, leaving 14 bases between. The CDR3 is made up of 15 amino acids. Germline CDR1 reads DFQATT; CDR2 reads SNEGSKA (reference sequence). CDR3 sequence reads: CSARGRRLRNTEAFF. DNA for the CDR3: TGCAGTGCTAGAGGCCGTCGACTGAGAAACACTGAAGCTTTCTTT.

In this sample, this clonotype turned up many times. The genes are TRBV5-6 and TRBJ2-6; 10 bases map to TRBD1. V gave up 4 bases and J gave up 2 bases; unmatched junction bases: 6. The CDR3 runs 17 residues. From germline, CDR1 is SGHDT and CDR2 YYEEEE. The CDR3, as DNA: TGTGCCAGCAGCCCGGGACAGGGGAGCGCTGGGGCCAACGTCCTGACTTTC. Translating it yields CASSPGQGSAGANVLTF.

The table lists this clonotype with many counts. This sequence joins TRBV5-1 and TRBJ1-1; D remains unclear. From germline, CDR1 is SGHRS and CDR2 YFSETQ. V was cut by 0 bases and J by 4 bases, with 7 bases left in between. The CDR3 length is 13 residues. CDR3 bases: TGCGCCAGCAGCTTGGCCGGCAGCACTGAAGCTTTCTTT. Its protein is CASSLAGSTEAFF.

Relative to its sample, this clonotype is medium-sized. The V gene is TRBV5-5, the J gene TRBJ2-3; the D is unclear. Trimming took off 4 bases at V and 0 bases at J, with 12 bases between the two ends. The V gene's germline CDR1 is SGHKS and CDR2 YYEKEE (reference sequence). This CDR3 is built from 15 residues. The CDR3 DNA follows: TGTGCCAGCAGCGCAGGCAGTACTAGCACAGATACGCAGTATTTT. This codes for CASSAGSTSTDTQYF.

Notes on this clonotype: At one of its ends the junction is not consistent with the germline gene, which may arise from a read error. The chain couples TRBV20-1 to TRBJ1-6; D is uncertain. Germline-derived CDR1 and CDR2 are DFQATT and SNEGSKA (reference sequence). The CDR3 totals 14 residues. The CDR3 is CSASEAEYNSPLNF. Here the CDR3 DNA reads TGCAGTGCTAGTGAGGCCGAATATAATTCACCCCTCAACTTT.

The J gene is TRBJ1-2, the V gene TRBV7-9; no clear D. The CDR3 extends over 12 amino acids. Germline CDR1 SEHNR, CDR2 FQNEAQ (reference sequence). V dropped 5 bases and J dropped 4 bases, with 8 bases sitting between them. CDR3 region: CASSEDGYGYTF. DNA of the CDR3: TGTGCCAGCAGCGAAGACGGCTATGGCTACACCTTC.

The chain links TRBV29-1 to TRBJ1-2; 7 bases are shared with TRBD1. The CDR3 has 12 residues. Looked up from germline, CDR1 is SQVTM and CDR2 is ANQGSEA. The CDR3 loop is CAEGQGGRRYTF. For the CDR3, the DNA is TGCGCCGAAGGGCAGGGGGGAAGGCGCTACACCTTC.

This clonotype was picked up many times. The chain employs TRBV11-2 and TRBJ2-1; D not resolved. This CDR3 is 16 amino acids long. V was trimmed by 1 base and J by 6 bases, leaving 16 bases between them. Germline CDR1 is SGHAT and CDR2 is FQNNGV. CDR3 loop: CASSLGKGFVFNEQFF. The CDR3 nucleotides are TGTGCCAGCAGCTTAGGGAAGGGCTTCGTCTTCAATGAGCAGTTCTTC.

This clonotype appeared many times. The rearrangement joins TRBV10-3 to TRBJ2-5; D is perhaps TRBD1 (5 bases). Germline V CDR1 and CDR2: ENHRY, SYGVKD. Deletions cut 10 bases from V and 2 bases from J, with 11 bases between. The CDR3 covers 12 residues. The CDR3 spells CATRALQETQYF. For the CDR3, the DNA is TGTGCCACCAGGGCCCTTCAAGAGACCCAGTACTTC.

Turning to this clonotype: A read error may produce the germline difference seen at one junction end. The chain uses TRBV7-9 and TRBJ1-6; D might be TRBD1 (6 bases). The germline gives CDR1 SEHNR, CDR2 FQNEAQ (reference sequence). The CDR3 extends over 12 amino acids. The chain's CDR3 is CASSNDRSPLHF. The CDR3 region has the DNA TGTGCCAGCAGCAACGACAGGTCACCCCTACACTTT.

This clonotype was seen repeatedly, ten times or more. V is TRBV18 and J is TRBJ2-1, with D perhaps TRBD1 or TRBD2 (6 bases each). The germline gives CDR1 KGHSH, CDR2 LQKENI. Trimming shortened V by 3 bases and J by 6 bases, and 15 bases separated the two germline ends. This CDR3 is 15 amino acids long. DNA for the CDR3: TGTGCCAGCTCACCCTCGACCAGGGGAGGCAATGAGCAGTTCTTC. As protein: CASSPSTRGGNEQFF. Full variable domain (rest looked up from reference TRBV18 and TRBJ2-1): NAGVMQNPRHLVRRRGQEARLRCSPMKGHSHVYWYRQLPEEGLKFMVYLQKENIIDESGMPKERFSAEFPKEGPSILRIQQVVRGDSAAYFCASSPSTRGGNEQFFGPGTRLTVL.